The TCR beta chain under discussion was sequenced for a study of blood T cells in healthy people across ages. Through a sample-barcoded 5' primer and a J-beta primer mix, a second PCR was run for roughly 6 to 12 cycles. TCRdb re-called the 5' RACE reads with MiXCR, one entry per CDR3 protein. The sample includes approximately 780,000 distinct CDR3 sequences, 25% to 30% of them seen just once. These data were also filed under a second study, of T cells of mothers and their children.

This receptor was taken from a boy younger than 18 in good health. Sequenced sample: blood.

CDR3 residues: CSAGGRGQGNQPQHF. As DNA, the CDR3 is TGCAGTGCTGGGGGGCGGGGACAGGGCAATCAGCCCCAGCATTTT. The chain recombines TRBV20-1 with TRBJ1-5; 8 bases agree with TRBD1. CDR1 and CDR2 from the germline V gene are DFQATT and SNEGSKA (reference sequence). Unmatched junction bases numbered 8, after V lost 5 bases and J lost 2 bases. The CDR3 totals 15 residues.